The 4 T cell receptor beta chains reported below all come from one sample, sequenced in a study of breast tumors, draining lymph nodes, adjacent tissues. Axillary draining lymph nodes of breast cancer patients supplied the node samples. TCRdb reprocessed the multiplex PCR reads with MiXCR, giving one entry per CDR3 protein. The data show 160,000 or so distinct CDR3 sequences, with roughly a third seen just once and around 4% held by the top ten. Sequencing was performed on axillary lymph node tissue. The receptors originated from a female donor with breast cancer. Some clones in this sample may be carry-over from other donors' samples.

The chain is built from TRBV6-5 and TRBJ1-1; TRBD1 might be the D (5 bases). Germline V lookup: CDR1 MNHEY, CDR2 SVGAGI. Trimming stripped 2 bases from V and 4 bases from J, with 8 bases between. This CDR3 has 13 amino acids. The CDR3 region has the DNA TGTGCCAGCAGTTACGGGGGGAGCACTGAAGCTTTCTTT. Amino acid sequence: CASSYGGSTEAFF.

In its sample, this clonotype was seen many times. The chain employs TRBV29-1 and TRBJ2-1; a weak D match, TRBD2 (6 bases). CDR1 SQVTM and CDR2 ANQGSEA come from the germline V gene. This CDR3 has 15 residues. Trimming cost V 1 base and J 2 bases, with 12 bases left between them. The DNA of the CDR3 is TGCAGCGTTGAAGGCCGACTAGATGCCTACAATGAGCAGTTCTTC. As protein: CSVEGRLDAYNEQFF.

The sample holds many counts of this clonotype. The chain uses TRBV6-5 and TRBJ1-3; 7 positions agree with TRBD1. Looked up from germline, CDR1 is MNHEY and CDR2 is SVGAGI. With 7 bases clipped from V and 0 bases from J, the junction kept 6 bases outside the gene matches. This CDR3 has 15 amino acids. The CDR3 DNA reads TGTGCCAGCACCGCGGACAGGTCCTCTGGAAACACCATATATTTT. Translation: CASTADRSSGNTIYF.

The table lists this clonotype with many counts. The chain combines TRBV2 with TRBJ2-3, with TRBD2 matching over 11 bases. The germline V gene encodes CDR1 SNHLY and CDR2 FYNNEI. This CDR3 spans 15 amino acids. J was trimmed by 6 bases and V by 5 bases; bases with no gene match: 7. The CDR3 sequence: CASSPTSGMGDTQYF. In nucleotides, the CDR3 is TGTGCCAGCAGTCCGACTAGCGGGATGGGTGATACGCAGTATTTT.